This T cell receptor (beta chain) was sequenced in a study of T cell changes during pregnancy in multiple sclerosis. The CDR3 is 14 amino acids. Trimming took 3 bases from V and 3 from J; bases not matched to a gene: 5. The germline gives CDR1 MDHEN, CDR2 SYDVKM. Only in-frame clones appear in the TCRdb table, and some are missing; sequencing was by immunoSEQ multiplex PCR. The profile covers 20,000 to 25,000 clones, with about 88% appearing a single time and roughly 1% taken by the ten largest. The sequencing used CD4+ T cells from peripheral blood mononuclear cells, collected in the first trimester of pregnancy. The rearrangement links TRBV28 to TRBJ2-7; the match to TRBD1 covers 7 bases. The TCR comes from a female donor in good health, enrolled as a control in a pregnancy study. The CDR3 is CASSFSGTVYEQYF. The CDR3 bases are TGTGCCAGCAGTTTCAGTGGGACAGTCTACGAGCAGTACTTC.